These 27 T cell receptor beta chains were all obtained from the same sample, sequenced in a study of CD8 T cells in Susac syndrome. cDNA came from roughly 0.5 to 1 ug RNA primed by random hexamers. TCRdb reprocessed the immunoSEQ multiplex PCR reads with MiXCR, giving one entry per CDR3 protein. The sample yields 180,000 or so distinct CDR3 sequences, over 90% seen once. The specimen sequenced was CD4+ T cells from PBMCs. All receptors derive from a human donor with multiple sclerosis.

This chain uses TRBV29-1 with TRBJ2-3; 7 nucleotides agree with TRBD2. Germline trimming cut 4 bases from V and 6 bases from J; bases unmatched to any gene: 7. The V gene's germline CDR1 is SQVTM and CDR2 ANQGSEA. The CDR3 totals 13 residues. CDR3 amino acids: CSVARGVGDTQYF. In DNA form, the CDR3 reads TGCAGCGTTGCCCGGGGGGTCGGGGATACGCAGTATTTT.

The V and J genes are TRBV3-1 and TRBJ2-1; D call uncertain. Per the germline V gene, CDR1 is LGHDT and CDR2 is YNNKEL (reference sequence). V shed 4 bases and J shed 8 bases, with 12 bases lying between them. This CDR3 comprises 13 residues. The CDR3 DNA sequence: TGTGCCAGCAGCCCCGTGATCCGGGATGAGCAGTTCTTC. Its protein is CASSPVIRDEQFF.

The V call is TRBV30, the J call TRBJ1-3; 8 bases line up with TRBD1. Germline CDR1 and CDR2: GTSNPN and SVGIG (reference sequence). The V segment lost 4 bases and the J segment 2 bases; nucleotides outside the gene matches: 7. This CDR3 comprises 15 residues. The chain's CDR3 is CAWTQGVFAGNTIYF. The CDR3 DNA reads as TGTGCCTGGACACAGGGGGTTTTTGCTGGAAACACCATATATTTT. Combining the CDR3 with reference TRBV30 and TRBJ1-3 gives the whole variable domain SQTIHQWPATLVQPVGSPLSLECTVEGTSNPNLYWYRQAAGRGLQLLFYSVGIGQISSEVPQNLSASRPQDRQFILSSKKLLLSDSGFYLCAWTQGVFAGNTIYFGEGSWLTVV.

The chain links TRBV2 to TRBJ1-1, with D possibly TRBD1 on 6 matching bases. There are 13 residues in the CDR3. V was cut by 2 bases and J by 5 bases, with 9 bases left in between. The germline CDR1 and CDR2 sequences are SNHLY and FYNNEI. The CDR3 protein is CASSERGATEAFF. The CDR3 nucleotides are TGTGCCAGCAGTGAACGGGGGGCAACTGAAGCTTTCTTT.

The V call is TRBV3-1, the J call TRBJ1-3; no reliable D call. With 1 base removed from V and 0 bases from J, the gap between germline ends came to 7 bases. The CDR3 consists of 15 residues. The germline CDR1 and CDR2 sequences are LGHDT and YNNKEL (reference sequence). The CDR3 region is CASSQGSGSGNTIYF. CDR3 nucleotides: TGTGCCAGCAGCCAAGGATCTGGCTCTGGAAACACCATATATTTT.

The V gene is TRBV2, the J gene TRBJ2-1; D possibly matches TRBD1 or TRBD2 (5 bases each). V lost 6 bases, J lost 6 bases, and 9 bases lay in between. Germline values: CDR1 SNHLY, CDR2 FYNNEI. The CDR3 covers 12 residues. DNA of the CDR3: TGTGCCAGCAGGGGGGACCTCAATGAGCAGTTCTTC. As protein: CASRGDLNEQFF.

The genes are TRBV20-1 and TRBJ2-5; 9 bases are a match to TRBD2. Germline V CDR1 and CDR2: DFQATT, SNEGSKA (reference sequence). The trim removed 6 bases at V and 6 bases at J, leaving 8 bases unmatched. The CDR3 sequence is 13 residues long. In nucleotides, the CDR3 is TGCAGTGCCAGCGGGGGGTCTCGGCAGACCCAGTACTTC. Amino acids: CSASGGSRQTQYF.

This sequence joins TRBV6-1 and TRBJ1-5; the D is unclear. Germline CDR1 reads MNHNS; CDR2 reads SASEGT. V lost 2 bases to trimming and J lost 5 bases, with 10 bases between them. CDR3 length: 14 residues. As DNA, the CDR3 is TGTGCCAGCAGTGAAATGGGAGGACATCAGCCCCAGCATTTT. The encoded protein is CASSEMGGHQPQHF.

This chain connects TRBV14 to TRBJ1-1; D gene unclear. Germline assignment: CDR1 SGHDN and CDR2 FVKESK. V was pared by 5 bases and J by 5 bases, with 12 bases between. The CDR3 sequence is 13 residues long. The CDR3 nucleotides are TGTGCCAGCAGCATCAAAACGGATACTGAAGCTTTCTTT. Residues: CASSIKTDTEAFF.

The count of this clonotype is one. In nucleotides, the CDR3 is TGTGCCAGCAGTGTGCGGGACTCCTATGGCTACACCTTC. Its translation is CASSVRDSYGYTF. The genes are TRBV25-1 and TRBJ1-2; maybe TRBD1 (5 bases). V was shortened by 4 bases and J by 4 bases, with 10 bases between the two germline ends. Germline V gives CDR1 MGHDK, CDR2 SYGVNS. The CDR3 totals 13 residues.

This chain links TRBV9 with TRBJ2-7; tentatively, D is TRBD1 (5 bases). This CDR3 contains 13 residues. CDR1 SGDLS and CDR2 YYNGEE come from the germline V gene. V lost 0 bases, J lost 6 bases, and 10 bases lay in between. Written as DNA, the CDR3 is TGTGCCAGCAGCGTAGAAGGGGTGAGCGAGCAGTACTTC. This codes for CASSVEGVSEQYF.

This sequence joins TRBV3-1 and TRBJ2-1, with D perhaps TRBD1 (5 bases). The CDR3 has 15 residues. The germline CDR1 and CDR2 sequences are LGHDT and YNNKEL (reference sequence). Trimming removed 0 bases from V and 8 bases from J, with 14 bases in between. CDR3 region: CASSQDGRRGDEQFF. For the CDR3, the DNA is TGTGCCAGCAGCCAAGATGGTAGAAGGGGCGATGAGCAGTTCTTC.

The V and J genes are TRBV29-1 and TRBJ2-3; D is tentatively TRBD1 or TRBD2 (6 bases each). Trimming removed 7 bases at V and 0 bases at J, with 14 bases between. The germline V gene encodes CDR1 SQVTM and CDR2 ANQGSEA. This CDR3 is built from 14 residues. In DNA form, the CDR3 reads TGCAGCGGGAGGGGGTTCCCTAGCACAGATACGCAGTATTTT. Protein product: CSGRGFPSTDTQYF.

The V and J genes are TRBV2 and TRBJ2-7, with D perhaps given as TRBD1 or TRBD2 (7 bases each). Germline CDR1 and CDR2: SNHLY and FYNNEI. The CDR3 contains 14 residues. Trimming left V 6 bases short and J 2 bases short, with 14 bases between. CDR3 protein: CASRGQGGPYEQYF. DNA for the CDR3: TGTGCCAGCAGGGGGCAGGGGGGGCCCTACGAGCAGTACTTC.

The DNA of the CDR3 is TGTGCCTGGAGTGCGGACAGGGGAGGACAGCCCCAGCATTTT. This sequence encodes CAWSADRGGQPQHF. The chain employs TRBV30 and TRBJ1-5; 9 nucleotides align to TRBD1. CDR3 size: 14 residues. Germline CDR1 GTSNPN, CDR2 SVGIG (reference sequence). V dropped 1 base and J dropped 7; count of bases not matched to a gene: 5.

The CDR3 DNA follows: TGTGCCACCAGCCCGCGTTTCCAAGAGACCCAGTACTTC. This gives the protein CATSPRFQETQYF. The rearrangement uses TRBV15 and TRBJ2-5, with no clear D. Trimming cost V 5 bases and J 1 base, with 8 bases left between them. The CDR3 sequence is 13 residues long. Germline V lookup: CDR1 LNHNV, CDR2 YYDKDF (reference sequence).

The chain has TRBV15 and TRBJ2-3, with 12 nucleotides matching TRBD1. Germline values: CDR1 LNHNV, CDR2 YYDKDF (reference sequence). V gave up 0 bases and J gave up 14 bases; unmatched junction bases: 6. The CDR3 has 14 residues. This CDR3 reads CATSRDPGQGASYF. The CDR3 DNA reads as TGTGCCACCAGCAGAGACCCGGGACAGGGGGCCTCGTATTTT.

This chain joins TRBV19 and TRBJ1-1; 9 positions agree with TRBD1. The V segment lost 7 bases and the J segment 5 bases; nucleotides outside the gene matches: 8. The CDR3 spans 14 residues. Germline lookup yields CDR1 LNHDA and CDR2 SQIVND (reference sequence). CDR3 residues: CASTYRGQGTEAFF. CDR3 nucleotide sequence: TGTGCCAGTACCTACAGGGGGCAAGGTACTGAAGCTTTCTTT. Using reference TRBV19 and TRBJ1-1 for the parts outside the CDR3, the full variable domain is DGGITQSPKYLFRKEGQNVTLSCEQNLNHDAMYWYRQDPGQGLRLIYYSQIVNDFQKGDIAEGYSVSREKKESFPLTVTSAQKNPTAFYLCASTYRGQGTEAFFGQGTRLTVV.

The chain carries TRBV7-9 and TRBJ2-3; TRBD1 might be the D (5 bases). Trimming removed 4 bases from V and 6 bases from J, with 11 bases in between. This CDR3 contains 13 residues. The germline V gene encodes CDR1 SEHNR and CDR2 FQNEAQ (reference sequence). The DNA of the CDR3 is TGTGCCAGCAGCTCCAAGACAGTGGATACGCAGTATTTT. Translation: CASSSKTVDTQYF. The whole variable domain, remainder taken from reference TRBV7-9 and TRBJ2-3, is DTGVSQNPRHKITKRGQNVTFRCDPISEHNRLYWYRQTLGQGPEFLTYFQNEAQLEKSRLLSDRFSAERPKGSFSTLEIQRTEQGDSAMYLCASSSKTVDTQYFGPGTRLTVL.

The chain employs TRBV20-1 and TRBJ2-3; TRBD2 matches 12 bases. Germline V gene lookup returns CDR1 DFQATT and CDR2 SNEGSKA (reference sequence). This CDR3 is 16 amino acids long. Trimming at V came to 3 bases and at J to 5 bases, leaving 9 bases not matched to a gene. The CDR3 loop reads CSARKLAGGSVDTQYF. The CDR3 DNA reads as TGCAGTGCTAGGAAACTAGCGGGGGGCTCCGTAGATACGCAGTATTTT.

CDR3 loop: CASSSGTMAYEQYF. The CDR3 region has the DNA TGTGCCAGCAGTTCGGGGACGATGGCCTACGAGCAGTACTTC. The chain uses TRBV6-5 and TRBJ2-7, with D perhaps assigned TRBD1 or TRBD2 (5 bases each). CDR3 size: 14 residues. CDR1 is MNHEY and CDR2 is SVGAGI in the germline V gene. Deletions cut 4 bases from V and 2 bases from J, with 12 bases between.

The genes are TRBV29-1 and TRBJ1-5; D unclear. Per the germline V gene, CDR1 is SQVTM and CDR2 is ANQGSEA. The CDR3 covers 13 residues. V was pared by 3 bases and J by 1 base, with 7 bases between. CDR3 sequence: CSVEGGSNQPQHF. CDR3 DNA sequence: TGCAGCGTTGAGGGTGGGAGCAATCAGCCCCAGCATTTT.

The chain joins TRBV30 to TRBJ2-1, with D unresolved. The CDR3 extends over 12 amino acids. The ends were cut back, 2 bases at V and 10 bases at J, with 12 bases in the middle. The germline CDR1 and CDR2 sequences are GTSNPN and SVGIG (reference sequence). The CDR3 region has the DNA TGTGCCTGGAGTAAACGGTTACGGGAGCAGTTCTTC. This encodes CAWSKRLREQFF.

The chain has TRBV12-3 or TRBV12-4 and TRBJ2-7; D is uncertain. V was cut by 3 bases and J by 0 bases, with 12 bases left in between. The CDR3 consists of 15 residues. CDR3: CASSFYGANSYEQYF. The CDR3 DNA is TGTGCCAGCAGTTTCTACGGAGCCAACTCCTACGAGCAGTACTTC.

This sequence joins TRBV7-2 and TRBJ2-3; 13 bases map to TRBD2. This CDR3 is 17 amino acids long. After removal of 5 bases from V and 2 bases from J, the junction contained 7 bases not matched to a gene. Per germline, CDR1 SGHTA and CDR2 FQGNSA. The CDR3 region is CASSLRLAGGPTDTQYF. CDR3 bases: TGTGCCAGCAGCCTCAGACTAGCGGGGGGCCCCACAGATACGCAGTATTTT.

The chain is built from TRBV29-1 and TRBJ2-3; D is uncertain. Looked up from germline, CDR1 is SQVTM and CDR2 is ANQGSEA. The CDR3 sequence is 13 residues long. Deletions cut 4 bases from V and 0 bases from J, with 8 bases between. The CDR3 loop is CSVARSSTDTQYF. The CDR3 DNA is TGCAGCGTTGCACGGTCGAGCACAGATACGCAGTATTTT.

V and J are TRBV5-1 and TRBJ2-7; D is ambiguous. V was shortened by 3 bases and J by 3 bases, with 10 bases between the two germline ends. This CDR3 comprises 13 residues. The germline V gene encodes CDR1 SGHRS and CDR2 YFSETQ. CDR3 in DNA: TGCGCCAGCAGCTGGGCGACAAACTACGAGCAGTACTTC. Amino acids: CASSWATNYEQYF.